This passage covers 9 T cell receptor beta chains from one sample sequenced in a study of T cells in tuberculosis. Time point specified: new active TB diagnosis, blood taken before or within 7 days of starting treatment. The repertoire was sequenced with immunoSEQ multiplex PCR; TCRdb's copy has only in-frame clones and lacks some. This table has over 30,000 clones, approximately 94% appearing once. Here the sequenced sample was PBMCs, taken at tuberculosis diagnosis. The receptors were sampled from an adult with tuberculosis.

The chain recombines TRBV14 with TRBJ2-3; 8 bases agree with TRBD2. CDR3 size: 16 residues. Germline V gene data show CDR1 as SGHDN and CDR2 as FVKESK. Germline trimming cut 0 bases from V and 2 bases from J; bases unmatched to any gene: 4. The chain's CDR3 is CASSQDRAGVTDTQYF. CDR3 DNA: TGTGCCAGCAGCCAAGATCGAGCGGGGGTCACAGATACGCAGTATTTT.

The chain combines TRBV2 with TRBJ2-5; the match to TRBD2 covers 12 bases. Germline V gene sequence: CDR1 SNHLY, CDR2 FYNNEI. This CDR3 contains 16 residues. V lost 9 bases to trimming and J lost 6 bases; unmatched junction nucleotides: 14. DNA for the CDR3: TGTGCCAGGGACCTTGGGCTAGCGGGAGGGCTACAGACCCAGTACTTC. Protein: CARDLGLAGGLQTQYF.

The CDR3 DNA is TGTGCCTGGAGTGTAGTCGGGACAGCTGGAAACACCATATATTTT. The encoded protein is CAWSVVGTAGNTIYF. The gene calls are TRBV30 and TRBJ1-3, with 7 bases that match TRBD1. The germline V gene encodes CDR1 GTSNPN and CDR2 SVGIG (reference sequence). V lost 0 bases, J lost 2 bases, and 4 bases stayed unmatched. The CDR3 covers 15 residues.

The chain joins TRBV6-4 to TRBJ2-2; D may be TRBD2 (6 bases). Germline CDR1 is MRHNA and CDR2 is SNTAGT. Trimming left V 3 bases short and J 4 bases short, with 12 bases between. CDR3 length equals 15 residues. CDR3: CASSEGGDSTGELFF. CDR3 nucleotide sequence: TGTGCCAGCAGTGAAGGAGGGGATAGCACCGGGGAGCTGTTTTTT.

This chain connects TRBV11-3 to TRBJ2-3, with 16 bases matching TRBD2. CDR1 SGHNT and CDR2 YENEEA come from the germline V gene. CDR3 length: 17 residues. Trimming at V came to 4 bases and at J to 4 bases, leaving 5 bases not matched to a gene. The CDR3 region is CASSSGLAGGPADTQYF. Written as DNA, the CDR3 is TGTGCCAGCAGCTCGGGACTAGCGGGAGGGCCCGCAGATACGCAGTATTTT. The whole variable domain, filled in from reference TRBV11-3 and TRBJ2-3, reads EAGVVQSPRYKIIEKKQPVAFWCNPISGHNTLYWYLQNLGQGPELLIRYENEEAVDDSQLPKDRFSAERLKGVDSTLKIQPAELGDSAVYLCASSSGLAGGPADTQYFGPGTRLTVL.

Written as DNA, the CDR3 is TGTGCCAGCAGCCCCGGAGGGACAGCGTTACACCTGAACACTGAAGCTTTCTTT. This translates into CASSPGGTALHLNTEAFF. The rearrangement uses TRBV21-1 and TRBJ1-1; the table's D call, TRBD1, has no DNA check behind it. TRBV21-1 is deemed a pseudogene. The CDR3 loop spans 18 amino acids.

This clone has just one count. V is TRBV27 and J is TRBJ1-1, with D possibly matching TRBD1 (5 bases). With 6 bases removed from V and 5 bases from J, the gap between germline ends came to 19 bases. The CDR3 contains 15 residues. CDR1 and CDR2 from the germline V gene are MNHEY and SMNVEV (reference sequence). CDR3 amino acids: CASSPLLGEGTEAFF. In DNA, the CDR3 is TGTGCCAGCAGCCCCCTTCTGGGGGAGGGTACTGAAGCTTTCTTT.

This rearrangement joins TRBV5-1 to TRBJ2-3; 10 bases map to TRBD2. CDR3 length equals 17 residues. The trim removed 4 bases at V and 5 bases at J, leaving 13 bases unmatched. Germline V CDR1 and CDR2: SGHRS, YFSETQ. Here the CDR3 reads CASSETASGSPGDTQYF. The CDR3, as DNA: TGCGCCAGCAGCGAGACGGCTAGCGGGAGCCCTGGAGATACGCAGTATTTT.

The V call is TRBV6-4, the J call TRBJ2-2, with 8 bases that match TRBD1. Trimming took 3 bases from V and 2 from J; bases not matched to a gene: 2. Per germline, CDR1 MRHNA and CDR2 SNTAGT. There are 15 residues in the CDR3. The CDR3 region has the DNA TGTGCCAGCAGTGAACAGGGGGGAAACACCGGGGAGCTGTTTTTT. This sequence encodes CASSEQGGNTGELFF.